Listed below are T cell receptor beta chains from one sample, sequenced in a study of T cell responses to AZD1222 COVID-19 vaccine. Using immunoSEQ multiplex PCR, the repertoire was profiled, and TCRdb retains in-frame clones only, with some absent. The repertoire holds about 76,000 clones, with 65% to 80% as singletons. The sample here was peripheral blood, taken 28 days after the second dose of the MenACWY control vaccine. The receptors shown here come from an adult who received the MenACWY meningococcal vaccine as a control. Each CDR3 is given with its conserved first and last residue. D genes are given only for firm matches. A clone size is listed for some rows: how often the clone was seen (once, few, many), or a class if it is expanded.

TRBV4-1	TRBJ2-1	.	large	CASSQDPWYEQFF	TGCGCCAGCAGCCAAGACCCTTGGTATGAGCAGTTCTTC
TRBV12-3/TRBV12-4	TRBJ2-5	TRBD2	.	CASSPRLAGTQYF	TGTGCCAGCAGTCCCCGACTAGCTGGGACCCAGTACTTC
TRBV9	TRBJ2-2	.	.	CASSPGLWSNTGELFF	TGTGCCAGCAGCCCAGGACTCTGGAGTAACACCGGGGAGCTGTTTTTT
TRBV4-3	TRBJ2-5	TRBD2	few	CASSQGHGYSGEETQYF	TGCGCCAGCAGCCAAGGGCATGGATATAGCGGGGAAGAGACCCAGTACTTC
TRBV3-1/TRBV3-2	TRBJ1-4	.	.	CASSQDPPGEKLFF	TGTGCCAGCAGCCAAGACCCGCCAGGAGAAAAACTGTTTTTT
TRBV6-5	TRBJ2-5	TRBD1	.	CASSYTGGFQETQYF	TGTGCCAGCAGTTATACAGGGGGTTTCCAAGAGACCCAGTACTTC
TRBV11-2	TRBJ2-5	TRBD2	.	CASSLVGAGDQETQYF	TGTGCCAGCAGCTTAGTTGGAGCGGGAGACCAAGAGACCCAGTACTTC
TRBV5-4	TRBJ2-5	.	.	CASSLSGAQETQYF	TGTGCCAGCAGTCTATCGGGGGCACAAGAGACCCAGTACTTC
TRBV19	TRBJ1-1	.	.	CASSNQGWTEAFF	TGTGCCAGTAGTAATCAGGGGTGGACTGAAGCTTTCTTT
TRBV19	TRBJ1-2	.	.	CASKIDGSVRGYTF	TGTGCCAGTAAAATAGATGGGAGTGTGAGGGGCTACACCTTC
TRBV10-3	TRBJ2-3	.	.	CAISESRTGESYREPTQYF	TGTGCCATCAGTGAGTCGAGGACGGGTGAGAGCTACAGGGAACCGACGCAGTATTTT
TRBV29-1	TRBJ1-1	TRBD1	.	CSVTTGGNTEAFF	TGCAGCGTTACGACAGGGGGGAACACTGAAGCTTTCTTT
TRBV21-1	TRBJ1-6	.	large	CARGVRDNSPLHF	TGTGCCCGCGGGGTCAGGGACAATTCACCCCTCCACTTT
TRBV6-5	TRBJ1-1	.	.	CASSRLNRMNTEAFF	TGTGCCAGCTCGCGGTTGAATCGGATGAACACTGAAGCTTTCTTT
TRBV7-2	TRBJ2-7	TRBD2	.	CASSPGLAGGRGRYEQYF	TGTGCCAGCAGCCCGGGACTAGCGGGGGGGCGGGGGAGATACGAGCAGTACTTC
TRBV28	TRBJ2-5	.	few	CASSSFLYQETQYF	TGTGCCAGCAGTTCGTTCTTGTACCAAGAGACCCAGTACTTC
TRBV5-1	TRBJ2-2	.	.	CASSLEVTGELFF	TGCGCCAGCAGCTTGGAGGTCACCGGGGAGCTGTTTTTT
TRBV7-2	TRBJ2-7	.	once	CASTRGSGEQYF	TGTGCCAGCACCCGAGGATCGGGCGAGCAGTACTTC
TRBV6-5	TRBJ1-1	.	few	CASSYGRVNTEAFF	TGTGCCAGCAGTTACGGACGGGTGAACACTGAAGCTTTCTTT
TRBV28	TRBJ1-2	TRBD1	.	CASSHLAGTANYGYTF	TGTGCCAGCAGTCACCTGGCGGGGACAGCTAACTATGGCTACACCTTC
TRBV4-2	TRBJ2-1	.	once	CASSQGTAPNEQFF	TGTGCCAGCAGCCAGGGGACTGCCCCTAACGAGCAGTTCTTC
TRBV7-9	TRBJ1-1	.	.	CASSFTENTEAFF	TGTGCCAGCAGTTTCACAGAGAACACTGAAGCTTTCTTT
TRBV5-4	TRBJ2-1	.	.	CASSLAGPRGDNEQFF	TGTGCCAGCAGCTTGGCAGGACCCAGGGGGGACAATGAGCAGTTCTTC
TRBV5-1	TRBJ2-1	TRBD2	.	CASSSGLAYNEQFF	TGCGCCAGCAGCTCGGGACTAGCGTACAATGAGCAGTTCTTC
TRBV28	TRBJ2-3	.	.	CASSSDTDTQYF	TGTGCCAGCAGTTCAGACACAGATACGCAGTATTTT
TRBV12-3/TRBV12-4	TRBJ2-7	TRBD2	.	CASSFTSGNEQYF	TGTGCCAGCAGTTTTACTAGCGGAAACGAGCAGTACTTC
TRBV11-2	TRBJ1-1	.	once	CASSIDRNTEAFF	TGTGCCAGCAGCATAGACAGGAACACTGAAGCTTTCTTT